Below are 4 T cell receptor beta chains sequenced from a single sample in a study of cytomegalovirus exposure and HLA in healthy donors. Primers included in the PCR were 60 Vbeta and 13 Jbeta primers. The repertoire was sequenced with immunoSEQ multiplex PCR; TCRdb's copy has only in-frame clones and lacks some. Of about 120,000 clones in the sample, 80% were seen once. The sample was PBMCs. The receptors derive from a female donor in good health and CMV-seropositive.

This clone was seen more than once but under ten times. CDR3 nucleotide sequence: TGTGCCAGTAGCCTACCCGGACAGGGCAGCAATCAGCCCCAGCATTTT. This codes for CASSLPGQGSNQPQHF. The chain has TRBV19 and TRBJ1-5; 8 nucleotides agree with TRBD1. The V gene end was trimmed by 6 bases and the J gene end by 1 base; junction bases not matched to a gene: 8. Per the germline V gene, CDR1 is LNHDA and CDR2 is SQIVND (reference sequence). This CDR3 comprises 16 residues.

The J gene is TRBJ1-1, the V gene TRBV30; tentative D call: TRBD1 (5 bases). The CDR3 sequence is 10 residues long. Per the germline V gene, CDR1 is GTSNPN and CDR2 is SVGIG (reference sequence). DNA of the CDR3: TGTGGGGGGGGGACTTCGGAAGCTTTCTTT. Protein sequence: CGGGTSEAFF.

The chain is built from TRBV19 and TRBJ1-1; the D gene is possibly TRBD1 (5 bases). Germline V gene data show CDR1 as LNHDA and CDR2 as SQIVND (reference sequence). V was clipped by 4 bases and J by 10 bases, with 13 bases between them. The length of the CDR3 is 12 residues. CDR3 protein: CASSKRGDAAFF. The CDR3 nucleotides are TGTGCCAGTAGTAAACGGGGGGACGCAGCTTTCTTT.

V gene TRBV5-1 combines with J gene TRBJ1-4; D gene ambiguous. Germline V lookup: CDR1 SGHRS, CDR2 YFSETQ. CDR3 length: 15 residues. The V and J ends lost 0 bases and 0 bases respectively, with 6 bases between them. The CDR3: CASSLDSATNEKLFF. The CDR3 DNA follows: TGCGCCAGCAGCTTGGACAGTGCAACTAATGAAAAACTGTTTTTT. The full variable domain, its missing parts supplied by reference TRBV5-1 and TRBJ1-4, is KAGVTQTPRYLIKTRGQQVTLSCSPISGHRSVSWYQQTPGQGLQFLFEYFSETQRNKGNFPGRFSGRQFSNSRSEMNVSTLELGDSALYLCASSLDSATNEKLFFGSGTQLSVL.